The following is a T cell receptor (beta chain) sequence with its context. Only in-frame clones appear in the TCRdb table, and some are missing; sequencing was by immunoSEQ multiplex PCR. The sample lists about 62,000 clones; 79% were seen once. If patients had autoimmune disease history or systemic immunosuppression, they were excluded. This sample is part of a study of OX40 agonist ivuxolimab in advanced cancers. Across the study: Ivuxolimab is a fully human IgG2 antibody that activates OX40 (CD134).

CDR1 and CDR2 from the germline V gene are LNHDA and SQIVND (reference sequence). Trimming took 6 bases from V and 5 from J, leaving 13 bases between them. This CDR3 is built from 13 residues. The material was CD4+ or CD8+ T cells sorted from blood, obtained in a trial of the OX40 agonist ivuxolimab. The source is an adult with an advanced solid tumor such as melanoma, head and neck, liver or kidney cancer. V usage is TRBV19 and J usage is TRBJ2-5; D might be TRBD2 (6 bases). The chain's CDR3 is CASRENGGETQYF. CDR3 coding DNA: TGTGCCAGTAGAGAAAACGGAGGGGAGACCCAGTACTTC.